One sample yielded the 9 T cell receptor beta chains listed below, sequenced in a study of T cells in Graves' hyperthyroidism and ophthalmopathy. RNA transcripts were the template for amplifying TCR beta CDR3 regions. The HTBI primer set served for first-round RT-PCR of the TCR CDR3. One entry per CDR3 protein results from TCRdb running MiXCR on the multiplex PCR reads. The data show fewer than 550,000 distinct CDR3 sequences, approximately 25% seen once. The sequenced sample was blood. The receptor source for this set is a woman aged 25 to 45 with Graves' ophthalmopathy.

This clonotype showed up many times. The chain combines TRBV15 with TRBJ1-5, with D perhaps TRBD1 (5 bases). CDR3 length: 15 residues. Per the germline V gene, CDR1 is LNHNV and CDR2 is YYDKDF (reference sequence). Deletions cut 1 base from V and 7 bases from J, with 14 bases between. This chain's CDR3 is CATSRATGEGQPQHF. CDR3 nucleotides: TGTGCCACCAGCAGAGCTACAGGTGAAGGACAGCCCCAGCATTTT. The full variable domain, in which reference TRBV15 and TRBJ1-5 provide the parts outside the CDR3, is DAMVIQNPRYQVTQFGKPVTLSCSQTLNHNVMYWYQQKSSQAPKLLFHYYDKDFNNEADTPDNFQSRRPNTSFCFLDIRSPGLGDTAMYLCATSRATGEGQPQHFGDGTRLSIL.

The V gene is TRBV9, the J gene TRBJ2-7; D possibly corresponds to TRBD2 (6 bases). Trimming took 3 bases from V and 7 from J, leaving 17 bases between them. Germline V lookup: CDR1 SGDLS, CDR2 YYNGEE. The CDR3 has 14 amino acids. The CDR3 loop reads CASSARDFSREQYF. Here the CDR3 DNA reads TGTGCCAGCAGCGCCCGGGACTTCTCACGGGAGCAGTACTTC.

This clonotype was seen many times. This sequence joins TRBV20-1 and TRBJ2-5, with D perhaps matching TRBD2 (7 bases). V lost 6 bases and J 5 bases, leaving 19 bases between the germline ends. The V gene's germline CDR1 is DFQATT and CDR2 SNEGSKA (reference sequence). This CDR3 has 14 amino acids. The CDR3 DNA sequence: TGCAGTGCCGTAAAGCCGGGGGGCCTGGAGACCCAGTACTTC. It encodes CSAVKPGGLETQYF.

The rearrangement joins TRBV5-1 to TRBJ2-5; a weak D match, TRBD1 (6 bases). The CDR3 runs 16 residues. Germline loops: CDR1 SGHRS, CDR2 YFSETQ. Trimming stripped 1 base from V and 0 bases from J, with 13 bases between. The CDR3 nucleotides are TGCGCCAGCAGCTTGAGCAGCGACAGGAACCAAGAGACCCAGTACTTC. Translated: CASSLSSDRNQETQYF.

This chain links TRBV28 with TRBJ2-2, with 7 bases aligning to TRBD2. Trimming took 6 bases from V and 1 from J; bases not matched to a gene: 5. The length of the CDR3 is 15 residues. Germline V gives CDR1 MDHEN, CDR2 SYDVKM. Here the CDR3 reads CASSSGTKNTGELFF. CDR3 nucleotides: TGTGCCAGCAGCTCCGGGACTAAGAACACCGGGGAGCTGTTTTTT.

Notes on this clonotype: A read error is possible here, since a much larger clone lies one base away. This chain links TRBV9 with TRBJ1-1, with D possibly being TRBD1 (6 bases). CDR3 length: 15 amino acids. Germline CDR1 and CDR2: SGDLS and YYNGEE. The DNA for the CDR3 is TGTGCCAGCAGCCCCCGGGGGGCAGCCCTCACTGAAGCTCTCTTT. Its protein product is CASSPRGAALTEALF.

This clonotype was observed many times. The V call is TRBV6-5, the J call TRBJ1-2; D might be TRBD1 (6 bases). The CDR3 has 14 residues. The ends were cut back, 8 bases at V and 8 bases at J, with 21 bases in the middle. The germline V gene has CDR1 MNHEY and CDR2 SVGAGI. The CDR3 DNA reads TGTGCCAGCTCCTGGCAACAGGGAAGGGAAGGCTACACCTTC. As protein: CASSWQQGREGYTF.

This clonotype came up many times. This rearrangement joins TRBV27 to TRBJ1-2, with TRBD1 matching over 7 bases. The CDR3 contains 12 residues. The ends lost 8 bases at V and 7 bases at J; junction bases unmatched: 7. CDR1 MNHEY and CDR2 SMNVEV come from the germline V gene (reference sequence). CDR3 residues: CASQGVGSGYTF. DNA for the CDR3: TGTGCCAGCCAGGGGGTGGGCTCTGGCTACACCTTC.

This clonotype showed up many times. The CDR3 nucleotides are TGTGCCAGCAGTTACGGGGCAGGGGAGGACACCGGGGAGCTGTTTTTT. Translation gives CASSYGAGEDTGELFF. The chain employs TRBV6-5 and TRBJ2-2, with D perhaps being TRBD1 or TRBD2 (6 bases each). This CDR3 is 16 amino acids long. V shed 2 bases and J shed 3 bases, with 13 bases lying between them. Germline lookup yields CDR1 MNHEY and CDR2 SVGAGI.